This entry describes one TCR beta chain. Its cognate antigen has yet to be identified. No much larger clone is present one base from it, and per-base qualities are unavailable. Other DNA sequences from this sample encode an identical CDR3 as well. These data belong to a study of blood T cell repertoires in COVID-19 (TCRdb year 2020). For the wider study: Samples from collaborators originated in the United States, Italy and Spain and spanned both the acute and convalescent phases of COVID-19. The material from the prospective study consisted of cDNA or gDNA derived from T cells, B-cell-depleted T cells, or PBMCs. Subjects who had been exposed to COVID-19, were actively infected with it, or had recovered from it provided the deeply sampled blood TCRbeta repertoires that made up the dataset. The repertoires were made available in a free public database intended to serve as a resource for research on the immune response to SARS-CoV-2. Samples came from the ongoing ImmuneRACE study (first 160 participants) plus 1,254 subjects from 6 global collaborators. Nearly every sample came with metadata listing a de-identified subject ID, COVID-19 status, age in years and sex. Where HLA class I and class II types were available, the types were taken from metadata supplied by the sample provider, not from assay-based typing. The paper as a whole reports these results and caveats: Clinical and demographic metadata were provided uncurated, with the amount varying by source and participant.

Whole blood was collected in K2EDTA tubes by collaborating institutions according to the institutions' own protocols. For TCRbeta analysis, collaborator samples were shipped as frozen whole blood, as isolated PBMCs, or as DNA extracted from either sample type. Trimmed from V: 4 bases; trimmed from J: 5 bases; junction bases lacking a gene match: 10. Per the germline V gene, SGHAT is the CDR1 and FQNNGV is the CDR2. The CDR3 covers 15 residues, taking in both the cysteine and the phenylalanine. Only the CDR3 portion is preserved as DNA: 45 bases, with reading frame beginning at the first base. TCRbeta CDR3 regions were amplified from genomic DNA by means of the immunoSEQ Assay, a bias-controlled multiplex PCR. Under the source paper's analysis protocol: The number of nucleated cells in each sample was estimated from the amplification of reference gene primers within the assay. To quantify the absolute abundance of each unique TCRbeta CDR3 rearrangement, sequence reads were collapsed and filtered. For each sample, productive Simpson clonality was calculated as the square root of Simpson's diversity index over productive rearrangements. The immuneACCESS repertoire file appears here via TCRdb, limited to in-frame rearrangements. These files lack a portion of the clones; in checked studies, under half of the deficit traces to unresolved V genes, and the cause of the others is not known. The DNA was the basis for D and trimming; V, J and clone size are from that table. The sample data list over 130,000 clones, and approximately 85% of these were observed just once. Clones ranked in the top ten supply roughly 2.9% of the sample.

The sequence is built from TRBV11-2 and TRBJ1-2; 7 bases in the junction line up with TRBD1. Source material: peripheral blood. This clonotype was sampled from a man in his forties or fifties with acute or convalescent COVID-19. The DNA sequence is TGTGCCAGCAGCTCTCAACCGGGACAGTCTTATGGCTACACCTTC. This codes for CASSSQPGQSYGYTF.